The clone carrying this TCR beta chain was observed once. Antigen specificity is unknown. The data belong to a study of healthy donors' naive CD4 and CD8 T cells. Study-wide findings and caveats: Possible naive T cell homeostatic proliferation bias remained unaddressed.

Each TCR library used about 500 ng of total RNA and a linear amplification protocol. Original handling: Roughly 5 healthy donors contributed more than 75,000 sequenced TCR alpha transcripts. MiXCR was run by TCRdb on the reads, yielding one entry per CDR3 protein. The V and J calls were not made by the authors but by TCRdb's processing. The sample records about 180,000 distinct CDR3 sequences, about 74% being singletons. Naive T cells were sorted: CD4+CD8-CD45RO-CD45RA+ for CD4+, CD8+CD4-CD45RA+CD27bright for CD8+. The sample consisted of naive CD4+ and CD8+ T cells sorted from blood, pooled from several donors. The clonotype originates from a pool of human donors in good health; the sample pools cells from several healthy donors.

CDR3 protein: CSVVSRIAETQYF. CDR3 bases: TGCAGCGTTGTGTCACGGATAGCGGAGACCCAGTACTTC. V is TRBV29-1 and J is TRBJ2-5; D is perhaps TRBD2 (5 bases). V lost 4 bases and J 5 bases, leaving 14 bases between the germline ends. The length of the CDR3 is 13 residues. The V gene's germline CDR1 is SQVTM and CDR2 ANQGSEA.